This T cell receptor beta chain was found in a study of shared clonotypes between healthy human individuals. Memory CD4+ cells were the fraction left after CD45RA+ naive selection. General study findings and limits: The study found about 5% of naive CD4 clonotypes shared across a few donors.

TCRdb keeps only in-frame clones here, not all; method: immunoSEQ multiplex PCR. Of a few million clones listed, 90% to 96% are singletons. Unmatched junction bases numbered 7, after V lost 6 bases and J lost 4 bases. The CDR3 extends over 14 amino acids. Germline V lookup: CDR1 MDHEN, CDR2 SYDVKM. Concerning this clone itself: Its matching antigen is unknown.

The clonotype comes from a man between 18 and 29 years old in good health. The material sequenced was naive CD4+ T cells sorted from blood. Subset given: CD45RA+ positively selected. The rearrangement links TRBV28 to TRBJ1-1; 8 nucleotides match TRBD1. The CDR3 protein is CASRAPQGGTEAFF. In nucleotides, the CDR3 is TGTGCCAGCAGGGCCCCACAGGGGGGCACTGAAGCTTTCTTT.